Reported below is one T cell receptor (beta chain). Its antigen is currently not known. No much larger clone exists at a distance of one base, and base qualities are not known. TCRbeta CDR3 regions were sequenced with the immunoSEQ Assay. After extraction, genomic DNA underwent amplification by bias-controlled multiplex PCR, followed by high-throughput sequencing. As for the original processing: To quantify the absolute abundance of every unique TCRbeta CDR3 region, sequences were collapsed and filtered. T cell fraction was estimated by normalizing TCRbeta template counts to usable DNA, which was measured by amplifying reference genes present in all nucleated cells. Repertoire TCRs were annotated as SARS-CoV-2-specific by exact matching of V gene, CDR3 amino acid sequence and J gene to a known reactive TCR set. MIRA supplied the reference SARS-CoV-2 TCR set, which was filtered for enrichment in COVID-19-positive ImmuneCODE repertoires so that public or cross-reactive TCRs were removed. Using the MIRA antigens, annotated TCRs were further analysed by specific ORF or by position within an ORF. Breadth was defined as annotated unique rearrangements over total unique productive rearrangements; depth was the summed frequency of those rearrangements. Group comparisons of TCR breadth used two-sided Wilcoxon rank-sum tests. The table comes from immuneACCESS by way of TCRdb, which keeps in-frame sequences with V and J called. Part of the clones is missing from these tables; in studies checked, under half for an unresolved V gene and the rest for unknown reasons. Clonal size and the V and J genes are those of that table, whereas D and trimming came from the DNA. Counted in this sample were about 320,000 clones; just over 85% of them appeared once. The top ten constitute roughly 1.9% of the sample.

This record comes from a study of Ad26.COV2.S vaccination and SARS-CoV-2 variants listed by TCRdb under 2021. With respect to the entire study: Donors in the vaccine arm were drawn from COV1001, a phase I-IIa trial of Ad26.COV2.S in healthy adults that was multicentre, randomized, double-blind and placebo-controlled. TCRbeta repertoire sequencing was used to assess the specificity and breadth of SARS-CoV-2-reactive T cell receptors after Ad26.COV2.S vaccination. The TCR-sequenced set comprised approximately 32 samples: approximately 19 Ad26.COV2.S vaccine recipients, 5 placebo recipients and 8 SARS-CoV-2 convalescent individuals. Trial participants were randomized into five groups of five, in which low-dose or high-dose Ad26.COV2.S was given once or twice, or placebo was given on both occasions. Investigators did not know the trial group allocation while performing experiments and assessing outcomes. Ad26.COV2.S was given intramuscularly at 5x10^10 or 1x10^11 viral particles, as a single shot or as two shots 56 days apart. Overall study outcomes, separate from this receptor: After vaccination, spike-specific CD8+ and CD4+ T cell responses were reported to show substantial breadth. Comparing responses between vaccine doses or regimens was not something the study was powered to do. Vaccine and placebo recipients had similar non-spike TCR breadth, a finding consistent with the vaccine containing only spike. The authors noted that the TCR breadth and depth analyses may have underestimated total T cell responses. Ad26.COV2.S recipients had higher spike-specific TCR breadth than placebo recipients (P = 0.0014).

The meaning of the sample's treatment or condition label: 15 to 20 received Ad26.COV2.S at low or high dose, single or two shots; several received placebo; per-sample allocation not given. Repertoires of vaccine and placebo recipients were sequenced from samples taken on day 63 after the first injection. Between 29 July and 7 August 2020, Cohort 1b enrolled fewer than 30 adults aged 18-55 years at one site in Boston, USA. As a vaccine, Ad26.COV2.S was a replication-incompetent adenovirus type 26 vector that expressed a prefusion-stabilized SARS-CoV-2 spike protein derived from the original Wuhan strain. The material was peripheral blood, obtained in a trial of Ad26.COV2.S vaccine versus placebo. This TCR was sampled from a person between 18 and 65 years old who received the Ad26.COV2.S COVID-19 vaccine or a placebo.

The CDR3 protein sequence reads: CASSFGGQGGKNTQYF. The sequenced DNA: TGTGCCAGCAGCTTCGGCGGTCAGGGGGGTAAGAATACGCAGTATTTT. The chain employs TRBV11-2 and TRBJ2-3, with a weak D call of TRBD1 (7 bases match). In the germline V gene, CDR1 corresponds to SGHAT and CDR2 to FQNNGV. Trimming removed 3 bases from V and 7 bases from J, leaving 20 bases between the germline ends. The CDR3 has 16 amino acids, counting the end cysteine and phenylalanine. Just CDR3 DNA is preserved here, 48 bases in frame from base 1. Where the CDR3 stops, the reference TRBV11-2 and TRBJ2-3 genes take over; the full variable domain is EAGVAQSPRYKIIEKRQSVAFWCNPISGHATLYWYQQILGQGPKLLIQFQNNGVVDDSQLPKDRFSAERLKGVDSTLKIQPAKLEDSAVYLCASSFGGQGGKNTQYFGPGTRLTVL.